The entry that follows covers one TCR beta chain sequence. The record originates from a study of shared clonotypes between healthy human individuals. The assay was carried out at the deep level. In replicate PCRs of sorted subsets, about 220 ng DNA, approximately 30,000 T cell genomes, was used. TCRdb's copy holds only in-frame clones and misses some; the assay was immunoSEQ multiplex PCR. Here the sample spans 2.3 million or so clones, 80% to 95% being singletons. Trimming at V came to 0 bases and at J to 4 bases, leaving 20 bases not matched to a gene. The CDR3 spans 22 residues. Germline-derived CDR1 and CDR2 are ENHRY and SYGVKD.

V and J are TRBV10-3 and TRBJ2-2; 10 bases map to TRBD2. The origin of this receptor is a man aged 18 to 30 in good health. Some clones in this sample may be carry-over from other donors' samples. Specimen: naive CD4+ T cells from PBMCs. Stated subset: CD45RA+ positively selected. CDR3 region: CAISESKGVKREGRDTTGELFF. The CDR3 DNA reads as TGTGCCATCAGTGAGTCGAAGGGGGTGAAGCGGGAGGGCCGTGATACCACCGGGGAGCTGTTTTTT.